A selection of T cell receptor beta chains follows, all from one sample in a study of T-cell reconstitution after alpha-beta-depleted transplantation in children. MiXCR, applied by TCRdb to the PCR reads, yields one record per CDR3 protein. The sample holds 200,000 to 300,000 distinct CDR3 sequences, about 25% seen once. Sequenced material: PBMCs, taken before TCRalphabeta/CD19-depleted stem cell transplant. Source of these receptors: a girl under 10 years old with Fanconi anemia, due to receive a stem cell transplant. The CDR3 runs from the conserved cysteine through the conserved F or W. Each record gives: J gene, V gene, clone size, D gene, CDR3 protein, CDR3 DNA. D genes are given only for firm matches. Some rows have no size entry. The others give once, few or many, or a class for an expanded clone.

TRBJ2-5 | TRBV20-1 | once | TRBD2 | CSARVASGVQETQYF | TGCAGTGCTAGAGTGGCTAGCGGCGTCCAAGAGACCCAGTACTTC
TRBJ2-1 | TRBV4-2 | many | TRBD2 | CASSQDSLAGGLEQFF | TGTGCCAGCAGCCAAGATTCACTAGCGGGAGGTTTGGAGCAGTTCTTC
TRBJ1-1 | TRBV12-3/TRBV12-4 | many | NA | CASSSPGPKLDTEAFF | TGTGCCAGCAGTTCCCCCGGACCAAAGTTGGACACTGAAGCTTTCTTT
TRBJ2-7 | TRBV20-1 | few | TRBD1 | CSARDSQGFYEQYF | TGCAGTGCTAGAGATTCACAGGGGTTCTACGAGCAGTACTTC
TRBJ1-5 | TRBV29-1 | many | NA | CSVEDPPTGYQPQHF | TGCAGCGTTGAAGATCCCCCGACAGGTTATCAGCCCCAGCATTTT
TRBJ1-2 | TRBV10-3 | many | NA | CAISESAAHF | TGTGCCATCAGTGAGTCGGCGGCTCACTTC
TRBJ2-3 | TRBV5-1 | NA | NA | CASSPSLLTGDTQYF | TGCGCCAGCAGCCCATCTCTCTTGACCGGGGATACGCAGTATTTT
TRBJ2-3 | TRBV6-6 | few | NA | CASSYAAPDTQYF | TGTGCCAGCAGTTACGCAGCACCAGATACGCAGTATTTT
TRBJ2-1 | TRBV7-3 | NA | TRBD2 | CASSLKARPTYRTSSNEQFF | TGTGCCAGCAGCTTAAAAGCCCGCCCCACCTACAGGACTAGTTCAAATGAGCAGTTCTTC
TRBJ2-1 | TRBV29-1 | many | TRBD2 | CSVQWGGGTYNEQFF | TGCAGCGTCCAGTGGGGCGGGGGGACGTACAATGAGCAGTTCTTC